This TCR beta chain originates from a study of blood T cell repertoires in COVID-19. Study overall: From the United States, Italy and Spain came samples of acute and convalescent COVID-19. Sources were T cells, B-cell-depleted T cells, or PBMCs; the material itself was cDNA or gDNA.

Per the authors' pipeline: Scientists estimated how many nucleated cells there were by amplifying reference gene primers. Repertoires were generated with immunoSEQ multiplex PCR, while TCRdb's copy carries only in-frame clones and drops some. The V and J calls and clone size were taken over from that table, and D and trimming were inferred from the DNA. The table lists around 210,000 clones, 65% to 90% of them singletons, with 5.1% in the top ten. This CDR3 spans 15 amino acids. The germline V gene has CDR1 MNHEY and CDR2 SVGEGT. With 5 bases clipped from V and 4 bases from J, the junction kept 6 bases outside the gene matches. Seattle participants joined during active infection and were tracked over time.

J is TRBJ2-2 and V is TRBV6-2 or TRBV6-3, with 8 positions matching TRBD1. The specimen was peripheral blood. The receptor comes from a man aged 50 to 60 with COVID-19, enrolled during active disease. The CDR3 DNA reads TGTGCCAGCAGTCAACCGGGACAGGCCACCGGGGAGCTGTTTTTT. This codes for CASSQPGQATGELFF.